In its sample, the clone carrying this T cell receptor beta chain was seen once. J was trimmed by 8 bases and V by 4 bases; bases with no gene match: 9. Germline V CDR1 and CDR2: MDHEN, SYDVKM. CDR3 size: 14 residues. The entry originates in a study of T cell changes during pregnancy in multiple sclerosis. Assay used: immunoSEQ multiplex PCR; TCRdb lists only in-frame clones, some missing. The data show over 50,000 clones, nearly 90% seen once. The V call is TRBV28, the J call TRBJ1-2, with 8 bases lining up with TRBD1. The clonotype was recovered from a female donor with multiple sclerosis, enrolled in a pregnancy study. Sequenced material: peripheral blood, taken in the first trimester of pregnancy. The CDR3 nucleotides read TGTGCCAGCAGTTCCTCGGGACAGGCTTTCGGCTACACCTTC. Translating it yields CASSSSGQAFGYTF.